These 18 T cell receptor beta chains were all obtained from the same sample, sequenced in a study of CD8 T cells in Susac syndrome. An input of about 0.45 to 1 ug of RNA was subjected to reverse transcription using random hexamers. TCRdb analysed the immunoSEQ multiplex PCR reads with MiXCR anew, one entry per CDR3 protein. The sample carries some 140,000 distinct CDR3 sequences, more than 85% recorded once. Sequenced sample: CD8+ T cells from PBMCs. All receptors derive from a human donor with Susac syndrome.

This sequence joins TRBV11-1 and TRBJ2-7; perhaps TRBD1 as D (6 bases). The CDR3 is 14 residues long. V shed 4 bases and J shed 0 bases, with 10 bases lying between them. The germline V gene has CDR1 SGHAT and CDR2 FQDESV (reference sequence). CDR3 region: CASSSRTVSYEQYF. DNA for the CDR3: TGTGCCAGCAGCTCCCGGACAGTCTCCTACGAGCAGTACTTC.

The table lists this clonotype with a count of one. The V call is TRBV29-1, the J call TRBJ2-3; D tentatively reads TRBD1 or TRBD2 (5 bases each). The V end lost 5 bases, the J end lost 1 base, and 13 bases lay between the germline ends. The CDR3 is 14 residues long. Germline CDR1 and CDR2: SQVTM and ANQGSEA. CDR3 nucleotides: TGCAGCGTTCAGGGCGGGTATGGCACAGATACGCAGTATTTT. Protein sequence: CSVQGGYGTDTQYF.

The chain joins TRBV4-1 to TRBJ2-2; D may be TRBD1 or TRBD2 (6 bases each). The CDR3 runs 15 residues. The V end lost 5 bases, the J end lost 7 bases, and 17 bases lay between the germline ends. CDR1 MGHRA and CDR2 YSYEKL come from the germline V gene. CDR3 sequence: CASSKPNRGDGELFF. CDR3 in DNA: TGCGCCAGCAGCAAGCCCAATAGGGGGGACGGGGAGCTGTTTTTT.

This chain joins TRBV11-2 and TRBJ1-2, with TRBD1 matching over 9 bases. CDR3 length: 16 residues. Trimming at V came to 5 bases and at J to 9 bases, leaving 16 bases not matched to a gene. CDR1 and CDR2 from the germline V gene are SGHAT and FQNNGV. CDR3 sequence reads: CASSPTPFRGTGRYTF. Written as DNA, the CDR3 is TGTGCCAGCAGCCCGACTCCCTTCAGGGGGACAGGGCGCTACACCTTC.

The CDR3 here is CASSLWGNGANVLTF. The CDR3 DNA reads TGTGCCAGCAGTTTATGGGGGAATGGGGCCAACGTCCTGACTTTC. This chain links TRBV27 with TRBJ2-6; D might be TRBD1 or TRBD2, each matching 5 bases. The length of the CDR3 is 15 residues. The V and J ends lost 1 base and 3 bases respectively, with 7 bases between them. From germline, CDR1 is MNHEY and CDR2 SMNVEV (reference sequence).

The V call is TRBV4-1, the J call TRBJ2-1, with 7 bases identical to TRBD2. Per germline, CDR1 MGHRA and CDR2 YSYEKL. V gave up 2 bases and J gave up 6 bases; unmatched junction bases: 4. This CDR3 has 14 amino acids. CDR3 sequence reads: CASSQQSGTNEQFF. The CDR3, as DNA: TGCGCCAGCAGCCAACAAAGCGGGACCAATGAGCAGTTCTTC.

This chain links TRBV5-1 with TRBJ1-1; TRBD1 matches at 10 bases. Germline V gene data show CDR1 as SGHRS and CDR2 as YFSETQ. The CDR3 extends over 16 amino acids. Germline trimming cut 3 bases from V and 1 base from J; bases unmatched to any gene: 6. CDR3 region: CASSSGTGAPNTEAFF. In DNA form, the CDR3 reads TGCGCCAGCAGCTCCGGGACAGGGGCTCCGAACACTGAAGCTTTCTTT. The full variable domain, with the rest looked up from reference TRBV5-1 and TRBJ1-1, is KAGVTQTPRYLIKTRGQQVTLSCSPISGHRSVSWYQQTPGQGLQFLFEYFSETQRNKGNFPGRFSGRQFSNSRSEMNVSTLELGDSALYLCASSSGTGAPNTEAFFGQGTRLTVV.

The genes are TRBV20-1 and TRBJ2-3, with 11 bases fitting TRBD2. This CDR3 comprises 17 residues. Unmatched junction bases numbered 14, after V lost 1 base and J lost 8 bases. Germline V CDR1 and CDR2: DFQATT, SNEGSKA (reference sequence). CDR3: CSARGKQLAGAPTTQYF. The CDR3 DNA sequence: TGCAGTGCTAGAGGGAAACAACTAGCGGGAGCTCCCACTACGCAGTATTTT.

The chain combines TRBV11-2 with TRBJ1-5; TRBD1 matches 7 bases. Germline CDR1 is SGHAT and CDR2 is FQNNGV. Trimming cost V 0 bases and J 2 bases; bases outside gene matches: 13. The CDR3 totals 19 residues. The CDR3 protein is CASSLDDRERPFGNQPQHF. The CDR3 nucleotides are TGTGCCAGCAGCTTAGACGACAGGGAGCGGCCGTTTGGCAATCAGCCCCAGCATTTT.

V and J are TRBV7-8 and TRBJ2-1; the D is unclear. Germline-derived CDR1 and CDR2 are SGHVS and FQNEAQ. The V end was cut by 1 base, the J end by 14 bases, with 12 bases between. The CDR3 has 12 amino acids. The CDR3 nucleotides are TGTGCCAGCAGCTTAGAGAAAGGGTTGGAGTTCTTC. Its translation is CASSLEKGLEFF.

The chain combines TRBV5-6 with TRBJ1-5, with D unresolved. V was pared by 0 bases and J by 3 bases, with 10 bases between. Looked up from germline, CDR1 is SGHDT and CDR2 is YYEEEE. CDR3 length equals 15 residues. CDR3 loop: CASSLGQANNQPQHF. The CDR3 DNA follows: TGTGCCAGCAGCTTGGGGCAGGCAAACAATCAGCCCCAGCATTTT.

This chain uses TRBV7-9 with TRBJ2-5; TRBD1 aligns across 8 bases. The CDR3 covers 14 residues. Unmatched junction bases numbered 4, after V lost 4 bases and J lost 3 bases. CDR1 is SEHNR and CDR2 is FQNEAQ in the germline V gene (reference sequence). The CDR3 reads CASSSTGGEETQYF. The CDR3 DNA follows: TGTGCCAGCAGCTCAACAGGGGGAGAAGAGACCCAGTACTTC.

CDR3 bases: TGTGCCAGCAGCTTAGAGACCTGGGGGTTTAGTGGGGGGCATGAGCAGTTCTTC. It is translated as CASSLETWGFSGGHEQFF. The V and J genes are TRBV11-2 and TRBJ2-1, with D perhaps given as TRBD1 or TRBD2 (6 bases each). Trimming took 0 bases from V and 8 from J, leaving 23 bases between them. This CDR3 has 18 residues. CDR1 SGHAT and CDR2 FQNNGV come from the germline V gene.

This rearrangement joins TRBV11-2 to TRBJ2-7; D may correspond to TRBD1 or TRBD2 (5 bases each). The CDR3 covers 15 residues. V lost 3 bases, J lost 2 bases, and 14 bases lay in between. Germline lookup yields CDR1 SGHAT and CDR2 FQNNGV. The CDR3 DNA follows: TGTGCCAGCAGCTTTGGTCAGGGACCAACCTACGAGCAGTACTTC. Translated: CASSFGQGPTYEQYF.

The chain uses TRBV4-1 and TRBJ2-2; D possibly corresponds to TRBD1 (6 bases). V dropped 0 bases and J dropped 4 bases, with 9 bases sitting between them. CDR3 length: 15 residues. The germline gives CDR1 MGHRA, CDR2 YSYEKL. DNA of the CDR3: TGCGCCAGCAGCCAAGATGGGGGCCCCACCGGGGAGCTGTTTTTT. It encodes CASSQDGGPTGELFF.

V is TRBV15 and J is TRBJ1-5; D is possibly TRBD1 (5 bases). CDR1 and CDR2 from the germline V gene are LNHNV and YYDKDF (reference sequence). V lost 5 bases and J lost 0, with 11 bases in between. This CDR3 contains 15 residues. DNA for the CDR3: TGTGCCACCAGCCGATCGGGGCTTAGCAATCAGCCCCAGCATTTT. Amino acid sequence: CATSRSGLSNQPQHF.

This clonotype was picked up one time. The CDR3 loop reads CSADPQAGRGDTQYF. CDR3 in DNA: TGCAGTGCCGACCCCCAAGCGGGCCGGGGAGATACGCAGTATTTT. This chain joins TRBV20-1 and TRBJ2-3; possible D gene TRBD2, 6 bases. With 6 bases removed from V and 5 bases from J, the gap between germline ends came to 21 bases. This CDR3 has 15 amino acids. Looked up from germline, CDR1 is DFQATT and CDR2 is SNEGSKA (reference sequence).

The chain combines TRBV3-1 with TRBJ2-7; D call uncertain. Germline assignment: CDR1 LGHDT and CDR2 YNNKEL (reference sequence). V was pared by 5 bases and J by 3 bases, with 5 bases between. The CDR3 consists of 11 residues. The CDR3 sequence is CASSSYYEQYF. As DNA, the CDR3 is TGTGCCAGCAGCTCTTACTACGAGCAGTACTTC.